This T cell receptor (beta chain) was sequenced for a study of OX40 agonist ivuxolimab in advanced cancers. Germline CDR1 is SGHRS and CDR2 is YFSETQ. Trimming cost V 4 bases and J 5 bases; bases outside gene matches: 4. This CDR3 is 14 amino acids long. Profiling relied on immunoSEQ multiplex PCR, and the TCRdb table lists in-frame clones only, not all of them. The data show 65,000 to 70,000 clones, about three quarters seen once. This clone was counted between two and nine times. The rearrangement joins TRBV5-1 to TRBJ2-2; TRBD1 aligns across 8 bases. The material sequenced was CD4+ or CD8+ T cells sorted from blood, taken in a trial of the OX40 agonist ivuxolimab. The TCR originated in an adult with an advanced solid tumor such as melanoma, head and neck, liver or kidney cancer. CDR3 sequence (DNA): TGCGCCAGCAGCAAGGGACAGGAAACCGGGGAGCTGTTTTTT. Translating it yields CASSKGQETGELFF.